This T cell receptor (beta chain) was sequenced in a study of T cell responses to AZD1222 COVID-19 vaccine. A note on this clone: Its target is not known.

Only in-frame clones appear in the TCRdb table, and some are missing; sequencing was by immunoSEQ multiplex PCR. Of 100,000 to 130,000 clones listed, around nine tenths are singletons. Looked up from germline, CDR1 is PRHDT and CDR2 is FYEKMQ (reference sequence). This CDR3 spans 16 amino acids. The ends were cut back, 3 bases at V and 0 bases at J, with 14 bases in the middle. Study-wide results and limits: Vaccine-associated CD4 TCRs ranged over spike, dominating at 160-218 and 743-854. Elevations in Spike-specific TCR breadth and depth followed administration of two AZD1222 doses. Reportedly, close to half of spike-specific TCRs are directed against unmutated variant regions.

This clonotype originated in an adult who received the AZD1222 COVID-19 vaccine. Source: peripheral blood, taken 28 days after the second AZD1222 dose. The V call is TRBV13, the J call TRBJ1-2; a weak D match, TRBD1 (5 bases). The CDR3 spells CASSFIGESTNYGYTF. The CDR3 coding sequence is TGTGCCAGCAGCTTCATAGGGGAGTCTACTAACTATGGCTACACCTTC.